This T cell receptor (beta chain) was retrieved from a study of blood T cell repertoires in COVID-19. Libraries were prepared by immunoSEQ multiplex PCR; TCRdb keeps only in-frame clonotypes and omits some of them. The sample comprises 75,000 to 85,000 clones, less than 90% of which are singletons, and 18% rests with the top ten. The CDR3 totals 13 residues. The germline V gene has CDR1 LGHNA and CDR2 YNFKEQ. The V gene lost 1 base and the J gene lost 6 bases, with 8 bases spanning the gap. The sequence came from a human donor in a cohort sampled during active COVID-19. Input material: peripheral blood. This chain joins TRBV4-2 and TRBJ2-3; the D gene is possibly TRBD2 (5 bases). CDR3: CASSQGERDTQYF. As DNA, the CDR3 is TGTGCCAGCAGCCAAGGGGAGCGGGATACGCAGTATTTT.